The 5 T cell receptor beta chains presented below share a single source sample, sequenced in a study of technical replicates of blood from a handful of donors (dated by TCRdb to 2016 to 2017). The library was generated by the immunoSEQ multiplex PCR assay. As stored in TCRdb, this immuneACCESS dataset retains in-frame rearrangements with V and J assigned. A fraction of the clones does not appear; measured against another copy, unresolved V genes explain less than half of the discrepancy, and the remainder lacks a known reason. This sample gives 55,000 to 65,000 clones in total; 80% to 90% of them show up just once. 5% to 6% of the sample belongs to the ten largest clones. Sequencing was done on a sample of PBMCs. Receptor source: a human donor in good health. Some clones in this sample may be carry-over from other donors' samples.

The genes are TRBV11-3 and TRBJ1-2, with a tentative D call TRBD1 (6 bases). This CDR3 is built from 16 residues. V was pared by 5 bases and J by 2 bases, with 18 bases between. Germline CDR1 reads SGHNT; CDR2 reads YENEEA. The CDR3 sequence: CASSSRYRDGNYGYTF. CDR3 sequence (DNA): TGTGCCAGCAGCAGCAGATACAGGGACGGGAACTATGGCTACACCTTC.

The count of this clone is one. The chain joins TRBV29-1 to TRBJ2-1, with D possibly TRBD2 on 6 matching bases. This CDR3 has 15 residues. Germline V gene data show CDR1 as SQVTM and CDR2 as ANQGSEA. V dropped 3 bases and J dropped 10 bases, with 22 bases sitting between them. The CDR3 sequence: CSVEGGGLGDREQFF. CDR3 nucleotide sequence: TGCAGCGTTGAGGGGGGTGGCCTAGGTGACCGGGAGCAGTTCTTC.

This chain links TRBV2 with TRBJ2-3, with TRBD1 matching 8 bases. This CDR3 has 16 amino acids. CDR1 SNHLY and CDR2 FYNNEI come from the germline V gene. With V trimmed by 6 bases and J by 4 bases, 12 bases remained unmatched. The CDR3 sequence is CASSSRLGQGSDTQYF. DNA of the CDR3: TGTGCCAGCAGCTCGCGCCTAGGACAGGGTTCAGATACGCAGTATTTT.

This chain joins TRBV5-4 and TRBJ2-7, with TRBD2 matching 8 bases. Germline V gene sequence: CDR1 SGHNT, CDR2 YYREEE (reference sequence). J lost 4 bases, V lost 0 bases, and 3 bases had no gene match. The CDR3 is 14 residues long. CDR3 protein: CASSLAGGPYEQYF. DNA for the CDR3: TGTGCCAGCAGCTTGGCGGGGGGGCCATACGAGCAGTACTTC.

The chain carries TRBV7-9 and TRBJ2-7; 9 bases map to TRBD1. Germline CDR1 is SEHNR and CDR2 is FQNEAQ (reference sequence). V lost 5 bases, J lost 3 bases, and 5 bases stayed unmatched. The CDR3 runs to 14 residues. The CDR3 is CASSPRDRVYEQYF. The CDR3 DNA follows: TGTGCCAGCAGCCCCCGGGACAGGGTCTACGAGCAGTACTTC.